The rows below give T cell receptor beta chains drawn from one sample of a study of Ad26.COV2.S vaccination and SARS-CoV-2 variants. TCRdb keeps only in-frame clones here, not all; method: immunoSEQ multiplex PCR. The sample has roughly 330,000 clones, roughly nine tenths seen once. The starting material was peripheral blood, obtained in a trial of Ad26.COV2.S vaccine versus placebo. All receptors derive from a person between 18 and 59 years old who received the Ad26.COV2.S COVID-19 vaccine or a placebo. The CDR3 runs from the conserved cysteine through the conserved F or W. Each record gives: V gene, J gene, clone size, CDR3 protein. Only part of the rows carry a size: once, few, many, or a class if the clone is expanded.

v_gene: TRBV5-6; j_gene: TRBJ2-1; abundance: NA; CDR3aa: CASRLGLAPTGEQFF
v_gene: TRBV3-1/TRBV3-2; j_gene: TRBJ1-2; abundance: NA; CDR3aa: CASSQERGGGYTF
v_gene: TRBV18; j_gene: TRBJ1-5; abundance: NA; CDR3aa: CASSKRGRQGGSQPQHF
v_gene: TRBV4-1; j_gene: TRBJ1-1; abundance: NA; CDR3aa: CASSHRDLTNTEAFF
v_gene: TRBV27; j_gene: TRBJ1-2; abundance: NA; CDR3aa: CASSLQTPLTGPNYGYTF
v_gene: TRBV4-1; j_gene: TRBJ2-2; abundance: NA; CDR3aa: CASSHPLGGTTGELFF
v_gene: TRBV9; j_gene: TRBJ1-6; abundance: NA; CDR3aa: CASSVGGDSPLHF
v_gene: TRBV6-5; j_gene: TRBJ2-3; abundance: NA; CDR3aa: CASRYGGAGGTDTQYF
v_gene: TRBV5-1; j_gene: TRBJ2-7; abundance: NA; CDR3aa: CASSSMGTGNYEQYF
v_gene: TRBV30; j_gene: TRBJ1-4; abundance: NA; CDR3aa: CAWNPGATNEKLFF
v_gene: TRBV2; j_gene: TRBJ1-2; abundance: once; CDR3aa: CASARGQRNYGYTF
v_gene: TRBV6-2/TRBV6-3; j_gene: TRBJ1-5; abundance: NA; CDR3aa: CASSPTWTGGIQPQHF
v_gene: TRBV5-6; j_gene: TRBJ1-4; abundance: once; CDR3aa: CASSLVGIATNEKLFF
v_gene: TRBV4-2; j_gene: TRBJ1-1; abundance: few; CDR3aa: CASSQGDSMNTEAFF
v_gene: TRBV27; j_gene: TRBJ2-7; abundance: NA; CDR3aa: CASKQEGYQEQYF
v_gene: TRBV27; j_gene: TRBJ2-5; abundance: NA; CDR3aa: CASSLFTGGPQETQYF
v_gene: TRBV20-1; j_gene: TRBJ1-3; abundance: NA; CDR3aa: CSASGPTVSGNTIYF
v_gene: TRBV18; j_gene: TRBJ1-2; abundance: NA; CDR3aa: CASSPRPDSDDGYTF
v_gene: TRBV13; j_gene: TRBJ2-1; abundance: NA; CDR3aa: CASSLRSLSYNEQFF
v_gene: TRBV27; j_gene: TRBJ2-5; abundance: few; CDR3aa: CASRPGLTYQETQYF
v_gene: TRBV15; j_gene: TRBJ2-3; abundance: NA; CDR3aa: CATSRDGRVAADTQYF
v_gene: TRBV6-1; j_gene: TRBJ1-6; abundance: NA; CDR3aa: CASSDLLTRDNSPLHF
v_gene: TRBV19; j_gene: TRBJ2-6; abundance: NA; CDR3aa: CASTSGVFASGANVLTF
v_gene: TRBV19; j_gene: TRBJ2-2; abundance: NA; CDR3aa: CASCTGQGAGCYTGELFF
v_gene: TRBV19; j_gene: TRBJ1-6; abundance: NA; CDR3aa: CASSLTGDNSPLHF
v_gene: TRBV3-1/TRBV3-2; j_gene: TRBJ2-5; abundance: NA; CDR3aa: CASSQGTSGLTFEETQYF
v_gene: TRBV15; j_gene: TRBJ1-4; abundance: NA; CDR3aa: CATSRGGQGNEKLFF
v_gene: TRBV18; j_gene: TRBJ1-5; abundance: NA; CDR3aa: CASSPQRSGTNNQPQHF
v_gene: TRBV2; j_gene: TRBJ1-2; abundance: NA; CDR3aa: CASSGAGMAYGYTF
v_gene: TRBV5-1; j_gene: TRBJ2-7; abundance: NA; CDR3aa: CASSFTGGRYEQYF
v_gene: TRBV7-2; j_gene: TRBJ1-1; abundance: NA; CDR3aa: CASSLVGAGTEAFF
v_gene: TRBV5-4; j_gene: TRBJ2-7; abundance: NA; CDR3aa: CASSLAYGYEQYF
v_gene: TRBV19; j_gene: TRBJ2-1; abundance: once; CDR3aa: CASSIDLAGGTLYNEQFF
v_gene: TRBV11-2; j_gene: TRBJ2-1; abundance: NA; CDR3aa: CASSHPSLVAHNEQFF
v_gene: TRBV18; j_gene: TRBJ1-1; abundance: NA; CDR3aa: CASSPPTDRGKAFF
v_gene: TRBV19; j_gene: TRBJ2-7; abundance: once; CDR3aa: CASSILGSGDPYEQYF
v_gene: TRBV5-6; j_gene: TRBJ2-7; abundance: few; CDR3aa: CASSSGTEFYEQYF
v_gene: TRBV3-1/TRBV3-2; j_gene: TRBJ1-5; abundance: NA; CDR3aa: CASSLTSPRERNQPQHF
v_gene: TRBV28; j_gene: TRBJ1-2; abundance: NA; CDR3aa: CASSFIDSNYGYTF
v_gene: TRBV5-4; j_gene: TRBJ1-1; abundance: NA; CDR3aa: CASSPTPHTEAFF
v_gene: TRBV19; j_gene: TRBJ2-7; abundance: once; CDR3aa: CASSMRGALSYEQYF
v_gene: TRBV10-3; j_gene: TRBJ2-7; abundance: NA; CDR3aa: CAIGNTNPYEQYF
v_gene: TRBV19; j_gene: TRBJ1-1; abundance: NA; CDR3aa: CASSMQVGKKGFAVRHFF